This is a list of T cell receptor beta chains from one sample in a study of blood T cell repertoires in COVID-19. Measured with immunoSEQ multiplex PCR; TCRdb has only the in-frame clones, and not every one. This table holds approximately 74,000 clones, roughly 88% found once. The sequencing sample was made of peripheral blood. The origin of the receptors is an elderly man with active or convalescent COVID-19. Each CDR3 is given with its conserved first and last residue. Fields, in order: CDR3 protein, CDR3 DNA, CDR3 length, clone size, D gene, J gene, V gene. D genes are given only for firm matches. Size values are once, few and many counts, or a class for expanded clones, and some rows have none.

CASKAGREKLFF TGTGCCAGCAAGGCAGGGCGGGAAAAACTGTTTTTT 12 NA NA TRBJ1-4 TRBV6-5
CASTSGQSTDTQYF TGTGCCAGCACCTCGGGACAGTCAACAGATACGCAGTATTTT 14 NA TRBD1 TRBJ2-3 TRBV11-3
CSASPGTSGRDEQFF TGCAGTGCTAGTCCCGGGACTAGCGGGAGGGATGAGCAGTTCTTC 15 NA TRBD2 TRBJ2-1 TRBV20-1
CASSPLGAGEETQYF TGTGCCAGCAGCCCGCTGGGGGCAGGGGAGGAGACCCAGTACTTC 15 NA NA TRBJ2-5 TRBV28
CATSRDPTPAGTQYF TGTGCCACCAGCAGAGATCCCACACCTGCTGGTACGCAGTATTTT 15 NA NA TRBJ2-3 TRBV15
CASSLLWGDGAMNTEAFF TGTGCCAGCAGCTTACTCTGGGGAGACGGCGCCATGAACACTGAAGCTTTCTTT 18 NA NA TRBJ1-1 TRBV11-2
CASSSTERELYNEQFF TGTGCCAGCAGCTCCACAGAGCGGGAGTTATACAATGAGCAGTTCTTC 16 NA TRBD2 TRBJ2-1 TRBV7-9
CASTPGRGINQPQHF TGTGCCAGCACCCCGGGCAGGGGGATCAATCAGCCCCAGCATTTT 15 NA TRBD1 TRBJ1-5 TRBV6-6
CASSLSGAGEQFF TGTGCCAGCAGCTTATCGGGTGCGGGTGAGCAGTTCTTC 13 NA NA TRBJ2-1 TRBV28
CASSLRFSNEKLFF TGTGCCAGCAGCTTACGGTTTTCTAATGAAAAACTGTTTTTT 14 NA NA TRBJ1-4 TRBV11-2
CASSPGGAYNEQFF TGCGCCAGCAGCCCCGGGGGGGCATACAATGAGCAGTTCTTC 14 NA TRBD2 TRBJ2-1 TRBV5-1
CASSYSTDRIYEQYF TGTGCCAGCAGTTACTCGACCGACAGGATCTACGAGCAGTACTTC 15 NA NA TRBJ2-7 TRBV6-5
CASSSLAGDNEQFF TGTGCCAGCAGTTCCCTAGCGGGAGACAATGAGCAGTTCTTC 14 NA TRBD2 TRBJ2-1 TRBV27
CASSPTAVETQYF TGTGCCAGCTCACCAACCGCGGTAGAGACCCAGTACTTC 13 few NA TRBJ2-5 TRBV18
CASSLMWASRSYEQYF TGTGCCAGCAGCTTAATGTGGGCTAGCAGGTCCTACGAGCAGTACTTC 16 NA NA TRBJ2-7 TRBV7-2
CASSSYFPLDTNEQFF TGTGCCAGCAGTTCATATTTCCCCCTCGACACGAATGAGCAGTTCTTC 16 NA NA TRBJ2-1 TRBV28
CASSASGKALEQYF TGTGCCAGCAGCGCTAGCGGGAAGGCTCTCGAGCAGTACTTC 14 NA TRBD2 TRBJ2-7 TRBV9
CASSREGADYEQYF TGTGCCAGCTCCCGGGAGGGGGCTGACTACGAGCAGTACTTC 14 few NA TRBJ2-7 TRBV18
CASSQKQGYEQYF TGTGCCAGCAGTCAGAAACAGGGGTACGAGCAGTACTTC 13 NA TRBD1 TRBJ2-7 TRBV12-3/TRBV12-4
CASSYIAGAETQYF TGTGCCAGCAGCTACATAGCGGGGGCGGAGACCCAGTACTTC 14 NA TRBD2 TRBJ2-5 TRBV11-1
CASSSRDRGEAFF TGTGCCAGCAGCTCCCGGGACAGGGGTGAAGCTTTCTTT 13 NA TRBD1 TRBJ1-1 TRBV5-5
CASSLEYGTGGSEAFF TGTGCCAGCAGCTTAGAGTACGGGACAGGGGGTTCTGAAGCTTTCTTT 16 NA TRBD1 TRBJ1-1 TRBV11-2
CASSETGTGVAEQYF TGTGCCAGCAGTGAGACCGGGACAGGGGTTGCCGAGCAGTACTTC 15 NA TRBD1 TRBJ2-7 TRBV6-2/TRBV6-3
CASSQVTGKLSSGANVLTF TGTGCCAGCTCACAAGTTACAGGGAAGTTGTCCTCTGGGGCCAACGTCCTGACTTTC 19 NA NA TRBJ2-6 TRBV18
CASSLETVSLNTGELFF TGTGCCAGCAGCTTAGAAACAGTTTCCCTGAACACCGGGGAGCTGTTTTTT 17 once NA TRBJ2-2 TRBV7-9
CASSETGFGNTIYF TGTGCCAGCAGTGAGACAGGGTTCGGAAACACCATATATTTT 14 NA TRBD1 TRBJ1-3 TRBV25-1
CAISESGGRTEAFF TGTGCCATCAGTGAGTCCGGGGGGCGGACTGAAGCTTTCTTT 14 few NA TRBJ1-1 TRBV10-3
CASSQSGRVTDTQYF TGCGCCAGCAGCCAATCTGGGAGGGTCACAGATACGCAGTATTTT 15 few TRBD2 TRBJ2-3 TRBV4-3
CASSQSGGRETQYF TGTGCCAGCAGCCAATCGGGGGGCCGTGAGACCCAGTACTTC 14 NA NA TRBJ2-5 TRBV3-1/TRBV3-2
CSVEAGQDYEQYF TGCAGCGTTGAAGCCGGACAGGACTACGAGCAGTACTTC 13 NA TRBD1 TRBJ2-7 TRBV29-1
CASSFGTGVADTQYF TGTGCTAGCAGCTTCGGGACAGGGGTGGCAGATACGCAGTATTTT 15 NA TRBD1 TRBJ2-3 TRBV7-7
CASSLGGLVGEAFF TGTGCCAGCAGCTTGGGGGGCCTTGTCGGTGAAGCTTTCTTT 14 NA NA TRBJ1-1 TRBV5-5
CASSRTSGTYEQYF TGTGCCAGCAGCCGGACTAGCGGGACCTACGAGCAGTACTTC 14 NA TRBD2 TRBJ2-7 TRBV6-5
CASSLGGREQYF TGTGCCAGCAGCTTAGGCGGTCGCGAGCAGTACTTC 12 NA NA TRBJ2-7 TRBV7-6
CASSEFKGAAEKLFF TGTGCCAGCAGTGAATTCAAGGGAGCGGCTGAAAAACTGTTTTTT 15 NA NA TRBJ1-4 TRBV25-1
CASSIPGQPYEQYF TGTGCCAGCAGCATCCCGGGACAGCCTTACGAGCAGTACTTC 14 NA TRBD1 TRBJ2-7 TRBV28
CASSKGWRGLYEQYF TGTGCCAGCAGCAAAGGGTGGCGGGGATTATACGAGCAGTACTTC 15 NA NA TRBJ2-7 TRBV21-1
CASSIPGVNTEAFF TGTGCCAGTAGTATCCCGGGGGTGAACACTGAAGCTTTCTTT 14 NA NA TRBJ1-1 TRBV19
CASSFRTSGVYNEQFF TGTGCCAGTAGTTTTCGGACTAGCGGTGTTTACAATGAGCAGTTCTTC 16 NA TRBD2 TRBJ2-1 TRBV19
CASSLASGTGVEDTQYF TGTGCCAGCAGCTTAGCCTCCGGGACAGGGGTGGAAGATACGCAGTATTTT 17 NA TRBD1 TRBJ2-3 TRBV7-2
CASGLRERNTEAFF TGTGCCAGCGGTCTGAGGGAAAGGAACACTGAAGCTTTCTTT 14 NA NA TRBJ1-1 TRBV2
CASSLGLAGPTDTQYF TGTGCCAGTAGTCTGGGACTAGCGGGGCCCACAGATACGCAGTATTTT 16 once TRBD2 TRBJ2-3 TRBV19
CASSLGGSDYGYTF TGCGCCAGCAGCTTGGGAGGGTCAGACTATGGCTACACCTTC 14 NA NA TRBJ1-2 TRBV5-1
CASSISLAGVEQYF TGTGCCAGTAGTATATCTCTAGCGGGAGTCGAGCAGTACTTC 14 NA TRBD2 TRBJ2-7 TRBV19
CASSELQNYGYTF TGTGCCAGCTCAGAGCTACAGAACTATGGCTACACCTTC 13 NA NA TRBJ1-2 TRBV18
CASSLGAGGFNQPQHF TGTGCCAGCAGCTTAGGTGCAGGGGGCTTTAATCAGCCCCAGCATTTT 16 NA TRBD1 TRBJ1-5 TRBV7-9
CASSIRGPYTEAFF TGTGCCAGTAGTATCAGGGGCCCGTACACTGAAGCTTTCTTT 14 NA NA TRBJ1-1 TRBV19
CASSPNSGGAADTQYF TGTGCCAGCAGCCCCAATAGCGGGGGGGCCGCAGATACGCAGTATTTT 16 NA TRBD2 TRBJ2-3 TRBV7-2
CASRRGQGDYGYTF TGTGCCAGCAGAAGGGGACAGGGTGATTATGGCTACACCTTC 14 NA TRBD1 TRBJ1-2 TRBV6-6
CASSLSGAMTYSPLHF TGTGCCAGCAGCTTAAGCGGGGCGATGACCTATTCACCCCTCCACTTT 16 NA NA TRBJ1-6 TRBV7-2
CASSEDPGYYEQYF TGTGCCAGCAGTGAAGACCCAGGGTACTACGAGCAGTACTTC 14 once NA TRBJ2-7 TRBV6-1
CASSLQGYDSPLHF TGTGCCAGCAGCTTACAGGGGTATGATTCACCCCTCCACTTT 14 few NA TRBJ1-6 TRBV7-2
CATSAVAGDTDTQYF TGTGCCACCAGTGCGGTAGCGGGGGACACAGATACGCAGTATTTT 15 NA TRBD2 TRBJ2-3 TRBV24-1
CASSQGRVPGYTF TGCGCCAGCAGCCAGGGGAGGGTCCCTGGCTACACCTTC 13 few NA TRBJ1-2 TRBV4-3
CASKGDRAGEKLFF TGTGCCAGCAAGGGGGACAGGGCCGGTGAAAAACTGTTTTTT 14 NA TRBD1 TRBJ1-4 TRBV27